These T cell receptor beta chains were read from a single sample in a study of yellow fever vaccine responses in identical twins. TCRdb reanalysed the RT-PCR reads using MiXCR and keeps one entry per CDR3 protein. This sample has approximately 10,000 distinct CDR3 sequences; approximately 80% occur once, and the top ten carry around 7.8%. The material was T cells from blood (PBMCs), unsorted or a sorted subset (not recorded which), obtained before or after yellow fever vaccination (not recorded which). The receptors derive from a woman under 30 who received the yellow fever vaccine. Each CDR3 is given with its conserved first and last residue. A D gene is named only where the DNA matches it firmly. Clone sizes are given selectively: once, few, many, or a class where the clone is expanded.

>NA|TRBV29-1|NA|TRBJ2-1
CSGLRDGKQFF
TGCAGCGGTTTAAGGGACGGTAAGCAGTTCTTC
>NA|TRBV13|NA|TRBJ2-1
CASSLESRYNEQFF
TGTGCCAGCAGCTTAGAGTCACGGTACAATGAGCAGTTCTTC
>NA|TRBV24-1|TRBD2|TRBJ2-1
CATSDSTSGRNEQFF
TGTGCCACCAGTGATTCAACTAGCGGGAGGAATGAGCAGTTCTTC
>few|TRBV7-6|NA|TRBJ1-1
CASSSGQLNTEAFF
TGTGCCAGCAGCTCTGGACAGCTGAACACTGAAGCTTTCTTT
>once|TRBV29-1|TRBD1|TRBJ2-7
CSAGTGTYEQYF
TGCAGCGCCGGGACAGGCACCTACGAGCAGTACTTC
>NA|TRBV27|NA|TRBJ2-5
CASSRPAEETQYF
TGTGCCAGCAGTCGCCCAGCGGAAGAGACCCAGTACTTC
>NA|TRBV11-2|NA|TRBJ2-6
CASSLGSPGANVLTF
TGTGCCAGCAGCTTAGGTAGCCCTGGGGCCAACGTCCTGACTTTC
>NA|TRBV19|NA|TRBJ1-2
CATTGGPYGYTF
TGTGCCACCACGGGAGGACCCTATGGCTACACCTTC
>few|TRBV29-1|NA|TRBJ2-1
CSVDGSYNEQFF
TGCAGCGTTGACGGGAGCTACAATGAGCAGTTCTTC
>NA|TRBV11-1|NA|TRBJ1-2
CASSPTTGLYGYTF
TGTGCCAGCAGCCCAACGACGGGACTCTATGGCTACACCTTC
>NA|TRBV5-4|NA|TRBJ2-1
CASSLGSRNEQFF
TGTGCCAGCAGCTTGGGTAGCCGAAATGAGCAGTTCTTC
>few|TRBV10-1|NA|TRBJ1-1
CASSENAGWNTEAFF
TGCGCCAGCAGTGAGAACGCTGGGTGGAACACTGAAGCTTTCTTT
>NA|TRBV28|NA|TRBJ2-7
CASSLGLYGFRHEQYF
TGTGCCAGCAGTCTGGGACTTTACGGGTTTCGCCACGAGCAGTACTTC
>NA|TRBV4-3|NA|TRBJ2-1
CASSPTLEYEQFF
TGCGCCAGCAGCCCAACATTAGAATATGAGCAGTTCTTC
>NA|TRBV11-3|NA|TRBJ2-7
CASSLGAYEQYF
TGTGCCAGCAGTTTAGGGGCCTACGAGCAGTACTTC
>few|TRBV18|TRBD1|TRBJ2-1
CASSPYRQGTSYNEQFF
TGTGCCAGCTCACCATATAGACAGGGGACCTCCTACAATGAGCAGTTCTTC
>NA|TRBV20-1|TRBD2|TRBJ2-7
CSARDQAGDFGEQYF
TGCAGTGCTAGAGATCAAGCGGGGGATTTTGGGGAGCAGTACTTC
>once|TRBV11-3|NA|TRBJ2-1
CASSLQNEQFF
TGTGCCAGCAGCTTACAGAATGAGCAGTTCTTC
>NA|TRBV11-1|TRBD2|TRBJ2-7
CASSKVSGLAVTYEQYF
TGTGCCAGCAGCAAGGTCAGCGGACTAGCGGTAACCTACGAGCAGTACTTC
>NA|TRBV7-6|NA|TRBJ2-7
CASSLDITSSYEQYF
TGTGCCAGCAGCTTAGATATAACCTCCTCCTACGAGCAGTACTTC
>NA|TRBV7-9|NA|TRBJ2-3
CASSLDFTDTQYF
TGTGCCAGCAGCTTGGACTTCACAGATACGCAGTATTTT
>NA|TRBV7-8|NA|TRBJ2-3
CASRGQLEDTQYF
TGTGCCAGTAGGGGACAACTGGAAGATACGCAGTATTTT
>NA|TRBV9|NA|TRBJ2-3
CASSVGSSDTQYF
TGTGCCAGCAGCGTAGGCTCCTCAGATACGCAGTATTTT
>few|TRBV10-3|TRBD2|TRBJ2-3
CAISETSGGGDTQYF
TGTGCCATCAGTGAGACTAGCGGGGGAGGAGATACGCAGTATTTT
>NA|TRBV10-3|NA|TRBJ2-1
CAIKDPTLPNEQFF
TGTGCCATCAAAGACCCGACGCTACCCAATGAGCAGTTCTTC
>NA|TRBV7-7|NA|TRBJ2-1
CASSLDYSSYNEQFF
TGTGCCAGCAGCCTAGACTACAGCTCCTACAATGAGCAGTTCTTC
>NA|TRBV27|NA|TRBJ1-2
CASSSQGYYGYTF
TGTGCCAGCAGTTCGCAGGGATACTATGGCTACACCTTC
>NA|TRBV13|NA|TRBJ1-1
CASSLRGAADTEAFF
TGTGCCAGCAGCTTACGGGGGGCGGCGGACACTGAAGCTTTCTTT
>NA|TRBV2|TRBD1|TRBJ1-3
CASKQGAGGNTIYF
TGTGCCAGTAAACAGGGGGCAGGAGGAAACACCATATATTTT
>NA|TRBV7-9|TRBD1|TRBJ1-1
CASSARQGWPEAFF
TGTGCCAGCAGCGCCCGACAGGGGTGGCCTGAAGCTTTCTTT
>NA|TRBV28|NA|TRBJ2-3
CASRDLTDTQYF
TGTGCCAGCAGGGACCTCACAGATACGCAGTATTTT
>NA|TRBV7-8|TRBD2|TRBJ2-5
CASSLARLAGGQETQYF
TGTGCCAGCAGCTTAGCCCGACTAGCGGGAGGGCAAGAGACCCAGTACTTC
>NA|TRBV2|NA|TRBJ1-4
CASSGREGIWKLFF
TGTGCCAGCAGTGGCAGGGAGGGGATATGGAAACTGTTTTTT
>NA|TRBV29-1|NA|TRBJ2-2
CSVEEGAHTGELFF
TGCAGCGTTGAAGAGGGTGCGCACACCGGGGAGCTGTTTTTT
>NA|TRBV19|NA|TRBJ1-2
CASRVNYGYTF
TGTGCCTCGCGGGTCAACTATGGCTACACCTTC